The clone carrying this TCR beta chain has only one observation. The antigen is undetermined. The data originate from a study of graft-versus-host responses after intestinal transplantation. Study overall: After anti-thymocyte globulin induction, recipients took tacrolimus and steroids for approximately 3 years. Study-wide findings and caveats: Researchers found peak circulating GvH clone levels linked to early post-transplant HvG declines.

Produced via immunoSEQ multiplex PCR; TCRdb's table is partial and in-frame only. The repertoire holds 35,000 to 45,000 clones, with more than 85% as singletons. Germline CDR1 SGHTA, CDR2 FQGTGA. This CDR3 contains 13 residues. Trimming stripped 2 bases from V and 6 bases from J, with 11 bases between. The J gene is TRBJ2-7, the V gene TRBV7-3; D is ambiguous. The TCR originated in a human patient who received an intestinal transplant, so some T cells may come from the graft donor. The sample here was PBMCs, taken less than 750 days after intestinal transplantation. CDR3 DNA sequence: TGTGCCAGCAGCTTATTTCCCCCACCCGAGCAGTACTTC. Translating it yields CASSLFPPPEQYF.